This is a list of T cell receptor beta chains from one sample in a study of blood T cell repertoires in COVID-19. The assay was immunoSEQ multiplex PCR, and TCRdb's table has in-frame clones only and misses some. The top ten clones hold roughly 1.3% of a sample with a few hundred thousand clones, roughly four fifths of them seen once. Specimen: PBMCs or T cells enriched from blood (not recorded which). The origin of the receptors is a woman in her thirties or forties with acute COVID-19. CDR3s include the opening cysteine and the closing phenylalanine or tryptophan. D genes are given only for firm matches. Size values are once, few and many counts, or a class for expanded clones, and some rows have none.

TRBJ2-7	TRBD1	TRBV27	NA	TGTGCCAGCCGCCGGGACAGGGCTTCCTACGAGCAGTACTTC	CASRRDRASYEQYF
TRBJ1-2	TRBD1	TRBV4-2	NA	TGTGCCAGCAGCCAAGAACAGGGACAGGTGATCTATGGCTACACCTTC	CASSQEQGQVIYGYTF
TRBJ2-5	TRBD1	TRBV28	NA	TGTGCCAGCAGTCCCTCCGGGACAGGGGTCGAGACCCAGTACTTC	CASSPSGTGVETQYF
TRBJ2-3	NA	TRBV12-3/TRBV12-4	NA	TGTGCCAGCACCCCCCAGGGAGATACGCAGTATTTT	CASTPQGDTQYF
TRBJ1-1	NA	TRBV3-1/TRBV3-2	once	TGTGCCAGCAGCCCTCGGAGGAACACTGAAGCTTTCTTT	CASSPRRNTEAFF
TRBJ1-2	NA	TRBV7-9	few	TGTGCCAGCAGCTTACTTTCGGGGGGCGCAGGACATGGCTACACCTTC	CASSLLSGGAGHGYTF
TRBJ2-7	TRBD1	TRBV14	NA	TGTGCCAGCAGCCAAGACCCCGGGACAGGGAACTACGAGCAGTACTTC	CASSQDPGTGNYEQYF
TRBJ2-1	TRBD2	TRBV28	NA	TGTGCCAGCAGTTTTCGCGGGAGATACAATGAGCAGTTCTTC	CASSFRGRYNEQFF
TRBJ2-7	TRBD2	TRBV30	NA	TGTGCCTGGAGTTCCGGGACTAGCTACGAGCAGTACTTC	CAWSSGTSYEQYF
TRBJ1-2	NA	TRBV3-1/TRBV3-2	NA	TGTGCCAGCAGCCAAGATGACAACTACTATGGCTACACCTTC	CASSQDDNYYGYTF
TRBJ1-1	NA	TRBV7-2	NA	TGTGCCAGCAGCTCTCGACGGGGAAGGGACACTGAAGCTTTCTTT	CASSSRRGRDTEAFF
TRBJ2-1	TRBD2	TRBV9	NA	TGTGCCAGCAGCTCCTCCTTGACTAGCGGGAATAATGAGCAGTTCTTC	CASSSSLTSGNNEQFF
TRBJ2-3	TRBD2	TRBV27	NA	TGTGCCAGCAGTAGGGGGATGCGGGGGGCAGGCACAGATACGCAGTATTTT	CASSRGMRGAGTDTQYF
TRBJ2-3	TRBD2	TRBV28	once	TGTGCCAGCAGTGCTAGCGGCTCCAAGGCAGATACGCAGTATTTT	CASSASGSKADTQYF
TRBJ1-6	NA	TRBV25-1	few	TGTGCCAGCACCCAGGGAGGCGGAAATTCACCCCTCCACTTT	CASTQGGGNSPLHF
TRBJ1-1	NA	TRBV9	NA	TGTGCCAGCAGCGTAGAACCGGGGAGTGAAGCTTTCTTT	CASSVEPGSEAFF
TRBJ2-3	TRBD2	TRBV3-1/TRBV3-2	few	TGTGCCAGCAGCCCTGGACTAGCAGCGGATACGCAGTATTTT	CASSPGLAADTQYF
TRBJ1-4	TRBD1	TRBV12-3/TRBV12-4	once	TGTGCCAGCAGTAAACAGGGGCGGAAACTGTTTTTT	CASSKQGRKLFF
TRBJ2-7	NA	TRBV24-1	NA	TGTGCCACCCCAGGGGAAGATTCCTACGAGCAGTACTTC	CATPGEDSYEQYF
TRBJ1-1	NA	TRBV29-1	NA	TGCAGCGTTGCTTTCACAGGGCCGGGAACTGAAGCTTTCTTT	CSVAFTGPGTEAFF
TRBJ2-5	NA	TRBV7-9	NA	TGTGCCAGCAGCTTAGACAGGGAAGAGACCCAGTACTTC	CASSLDREETQYF
TRBJ2-5	TRBD1	TRBV9	NA	TGTGCCAGCAGCGTGTCGGACAGGGAGACCCAGTACTTC	CASSVSDRETQYF
TRBJ1-6	TRBD1	TRBV27	few	TGTGCCAGCAGTCCTCGGACAGGGGAAGGGGATAATTCACCCCTCCACTTT	CASSPRTGEGDNSPLHF
TRBJ1-1	NA	TRBV27	once	TGTGCCAGCAGTTTTGGAGCAGAGAACACTGAAGCTTTCTTT	CASSFGAENTEAFF
TRBJ2-7	NA	TRBV10-1	NA	TGCGCCAGCAGTGAGGCCGGGAGCTCCTACGAGCAGTACTTC	CASSEAGSSYEQYF
TRBJ2-7	NA	TRBV6-1	NA	TGTGCCAGCAGTGACCAAGGGAGGGGGAGGAACTACGAGCAGTACTTC	CASSDQGRGRNYEQYF
TRBJ2-1	NA	TRBV27	NA	TGTGCCAGCAGTTTCTGGGGGGGGCAATACAATGAGCAGTTCTTC	CASSFWGGQYNEQFF